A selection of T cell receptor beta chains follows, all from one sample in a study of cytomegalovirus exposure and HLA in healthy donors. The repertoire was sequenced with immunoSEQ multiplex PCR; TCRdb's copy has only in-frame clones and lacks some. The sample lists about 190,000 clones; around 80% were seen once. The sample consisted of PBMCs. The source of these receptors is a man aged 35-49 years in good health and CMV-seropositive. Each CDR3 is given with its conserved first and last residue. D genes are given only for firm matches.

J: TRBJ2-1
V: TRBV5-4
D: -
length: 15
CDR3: CASSLVGAISNEQFF

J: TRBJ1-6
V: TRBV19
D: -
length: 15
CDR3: CASRGDAAGSSPLHF

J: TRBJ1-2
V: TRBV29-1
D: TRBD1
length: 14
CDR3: CSVDQRDRGYGYTF

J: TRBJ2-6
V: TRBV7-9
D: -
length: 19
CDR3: CASSRPGQGSPSGANVLTF

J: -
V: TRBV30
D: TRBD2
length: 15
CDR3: CAWSVGRGVTYEQYF

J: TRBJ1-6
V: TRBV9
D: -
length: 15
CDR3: CASSVGATQNSPLHF

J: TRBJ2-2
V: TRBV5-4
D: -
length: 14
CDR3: CASSSQVNTGELFF

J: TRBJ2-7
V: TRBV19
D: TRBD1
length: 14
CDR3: CASSPQGASYEQYF

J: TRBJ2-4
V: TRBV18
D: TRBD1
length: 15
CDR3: CASSPRDSVRNIQYF

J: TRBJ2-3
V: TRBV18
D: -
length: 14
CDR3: CASSPQGSRDTQYF

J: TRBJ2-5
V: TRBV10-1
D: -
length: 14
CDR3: CASSEAGGKGTQYF

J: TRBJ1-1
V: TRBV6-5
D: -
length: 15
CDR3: CASSYSIQTNTEAFF

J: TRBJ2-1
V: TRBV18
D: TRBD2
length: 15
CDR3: CASSPRGGSYNEQFF

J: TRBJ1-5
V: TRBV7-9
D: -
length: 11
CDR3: CASSRYGPQHF

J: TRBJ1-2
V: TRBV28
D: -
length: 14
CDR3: CASSLGGGGYGYTF

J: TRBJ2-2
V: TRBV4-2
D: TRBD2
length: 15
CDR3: CASSPGLVPTGELFF